A selection of T cell receptor beta chains follows, all from one sample in a study of spatial heterogeneity in lung cancer. Each CDR3 protein is one row after TCRdb ran MiXCR on the 5' RACE reads. The repertoire holds 75,000 to 85,000 distinct CDR3 sequences, with 15% to 25% as singletons. The source material was PBMCs, sampled at surgery. The receptor set was obtained from a male donor with early-stage non-small cell lung cancer. The CDR3 runs from the conserved cysteine through the conserved F or W. Each record gives: D gene, J gene, V gene, clone size, CDR3 protein, CDR3 DNA. D genes are given only for firm matches. The size of a clone is reported for some rows only, either as once, few or many, or as a class for expanded clones.

>.|TRBJ2-1|TRBV2|many
CASSGNRGGHEQFF
TGTGCCAGCAGTGGGAACAGGGGAGGACATGAGCAGTTCTTC
>TRBD1|TRBJ2-1|TRBV2|.
CASSQGTLNNEQFF
TGTGCCAGCTCACAGGGGACCCTCAACAATGAGCAGTTCTTC
>TRBD2|TRBJ2-7|TRBV25-1|few
CASSDLAGGDNEQYF
TGTGCCAGCAGTGATCTAGCGGGAGGAGACAACGAGCAGTACTTC
>.|TRBJ1-2|TRBV19|few
CASSILADYGYTF
TGTGCCAGTAGTATACTGGCAGACTATGGCTACACCTTC
>.|TRBJ1-3|TRBV9|.
CASSVVGSPGNTIYF
TGTGCCAGCAGCGTAGTAGGCTCGCCCGGAAACACCATATATTTT
>TRBD1|TRBJ1-4|TRBV20-1|.
CSARGGQATNEKLFF
TGCAGTGCTAGAGGGGGACAGGCCACTAATGAAAAACTGTTTTTT
>.|TRBJ1-1|TRBV9|.
CASSVAPGRGDMNTEAFF
TGTGCCAGCAGCGTAGCTCCGGGGAGGGGTGACATGAACACTGAAGCTTTCTTT
>.|TRBJ1-1|TRBV27|.
CASLRGAEAFF
TGTGCCAGCCTCCGGGGGGCTGAAGCTTTCTTT
>.|TRBJ1-1|TRBV29-1|many
CSVGNDMNTEAFF
TGCAGCGTTGGGAATGATATGAACACTGAAGCTTTCTTT
>.|TRBJ1-2|TRBV29-1|few
CSFEKAEPNYGYTF
TGCAGCTTTGAGAAGGCGGAGCCGAACTATGGCTACACCTTC
>TRBD2|TRBJ2-7|TRBV5-1|.
CASSRSGLAGGSSYEQYF
TGCGCCAGCAGCCGCAGCGGACTAGCGGGGGGAAGCTCCTACGAGCAGTACTTC
>TRBD2|TRBJ2-1|TRBV20-1|many
CSASLFSGRVGNEQFF
TGCAGTGCTAGCCTATTTAGCGGGAGAGTTGGAAATGAGCAGTTCTTC
>.|TRBJ2-7|TRBV5-1|.
CASSLVPERTYEQYF
TGCGCCAGCAGCTTGGTCCCGGAAAGGACCTACGAGCAGTACTTC
>.|TRBJ2-1|TRBV27|.
CASSPDTSLTPSYNEQFF
TGTGCCAGCAGTCCCGATACTAGCTTAACCCCCTCCTACAATGAGCAGTTCTTC
>TRBD1|TRBJ1-2|TRBV12-3/TRBV12-4|few
CASSPRDRANGYTF
TGTGCCAGCAGCCCTCGAGACAGGGCGAACGGCTACACCTTC
>.|TRBJ2-7|TRBV28|.
CASSSSGSNSYEQYF
TGTGCCAGCAGTTCCTCGGGCAGTAACTCCTACGAGCAGTACTTC
>.|TRBJ1-1|TRBV7-3|.
CASSGSGGNTEAFF
TGTGCCAGCAGCGGGTCAGGAGGGAACACTGAAGCTTTCTTT
>.|TRBJ2-1|TRBV12-3/TRBV12-4|many
CASSPSTGGGGVF
TGTGCCAGCAGTCCGAGTACGGGGGGCGGAGGGGTCTTC
>TRBD2|TRBJ2-7|TRBV6-2/TRBV6-3|.
CASSQTSGSASEQYF
TGTGCCAGCAGTCAGACTAGCGGGAGTGCGAGTGAGCAGTACTTC
>.|TRBJ2-7|TRBV28|few
CASSFGGLPYEQYF
TGTGCCAGCAGTTTTGGGGGTCTACCCTACGAGCAGTACTTC
>.|TRBJ2-5|TRBV3-1|.
CASSQDGETQYF
TGTGCCAGCAGCCAAGATGGGGAGACCCAGTACTTC
>.|TRBJ2-5|TRBV6-1|.
CASRGLGPDKETQYF
TGTGCCAGCAGAGGACTTGGGCCGGACAAAGAGACCCAGTACTTC
>TRBD1|TRBJ1-6|TRBV20-1|few
CSARGGQGLDSPLHF
TGCAGTGCTAGAGGTGGACAGGGTCTAGATTCACCCCTCCACTTT
>TRBD2|TRBJ2-1|TRBV12-3/TRBV12-4|few
CASSLALADNEQFF
TGTGCCAGCAGTTTGGCGCTAGCGGATAATGAGCAGTTCTTC
>TRBD1|TRBJ2-5|TRBV6-6|many
CATGTAQETQYF
TGTGCCACAGGGACAGCCCAAGAGACCCAGTACTTC
>.|TRBJ2-6|TRBV4-3|few
CASSQALGDPGANVLTF
TGCGCCAGCAGCCAAGCGCTCGGGGATCCTGGGGCCAACGTCCTGACTTTC
>.|TRBJ1-1|TRBV20-1|.
CSADDRKNTEAFF
TGCAGTGCGGATGACAGGAAGAACACTGAAGCTTTCTTT